What follows are 6 T cell receptor beta chains derived from one specimen sequenced in a study of T cells after yellow fever vaccination. A single record per CDR3 protein comes from TCRdb applying MiXCR to the 5' RACE reads. The sample shows over 150,000 distinct CDR3 sequences, 6.2% of them seen only once. The sample in question was CD4+ T cells sorted from PBMCs, obtained on the day of the first yellow fever vaccination. These receptor sequences come from a man younger than 30 who received the YFV17D yellow fever vaccine.

This clonotype appeared many times. The rearrangement uses TRBV4-3 and TRBJ1-2; TRBD1 might be the D (6 bases). From germline, CDR1 is LGHNA and CDR2 YSLEER. Trimming shortened V by 0 bases and J by 3 bases, and 11 bases separated the two germline ends. The CDR3 length is 15 residues. The CDR3 sequence: CASSQDKGVDYGYTF. The CDR3 DNA reads TGCGCCAGCAGCCAAGATAAGGGGGTCGACTATGGCTACACCTTC.

The sample holds a few counts of this clonotype. The chain couples TRBV12-3 or TRBV12-4 to TRBJ1-5; no reliable D call. The CDR3 consists of 14 residues. V gave up 0 bases and J gave up 7 bases, with 10 bases separating them. CDR3 nucleotides: TGTGCCAGCAGTTTAGCACGTCCTCGACAGCCCCAGCATTTT. It yields the protein CASSLARPRQPQHF.

There are a few counts of this clonotype. V is TRBV18 and J is TRBJ1-6; D ambiguous. CDR1 and CDR2 (germline): KGHSH, LQKENI. Trimming took off 3 bases at V and 7 bases at J, with 7 bases between the two ends. The CDR3 runs to 13 residues. The CDR3 bases are TGTGCCAGCTCACCGCAAGGAAATTCACCCCTCCACTTT. It is translated as CASSPQGNSPLHF.

This clonotype has only one observation. In DNA form, the CDR3 reads TGTGCCAGCAGCTTAGCGGGGAGGCTAGGCGCTGAAGCTTTCTTT. Translating it yields CASSLAGRLGAEAFF. V gene TRBV7-9 combines with J gene TRBJ1-1; D unclear. Germline-derived CDR1 and CDR2 are SEHNR and FQNEAQ (reference sequence). The CDR3 loop spans 15 amino acids. V lost 0 bases, J lost 6 bases, and 14 bases lay in between.

This clonotype came up a few times. This chain links TRBV12-3 or TRBV12-4 with TRBJ2-7; D gene ambiguous. This CDR3 has 13 amino acids. V shed 3 bases and J shed 3 bases, with 9 bases lying between them. As DNA, the CDR3 is TGTGCCAGCAGTTTGGCGGCCTTCTACGAGCAGTACTTC. It translates to CASSLAAFYEQYF.

This clonotype was picked up many times. The V gene is TRBV4-3, the J gene TRBJ2-7, with D unclear. Deletions cut 11 bases from V and 1 base from J, with 27 bases between. CDR1 is LGHNA and CDR2 is YSLEER in the germline V gene. CDR3 length equals 17 residues. This CDR3 reads CAPSVPLASFGSYEQYV. CDR3 DNA: TGCGCCCCCAGTGTTCCGTTGGCCAGCTTCGGGTCCTACGAGCAGTACGTC.